A selection of T cell receptor beta chains follows, all from one sample in a study of T cell responses to AZD1222 COVID-19 vaccine. Assay used: immunoSEQ multiplex PCR; TCRdb lists only in-frame clones, some missing. The sample consists of about 100,000 clones, around nine tenths of them appearing once. Sequenced material: peripheral blood, taken on day 0 of AZD1222 vaccination. The receptors come from an adult in good health. The CDR3 runs from the conserved cysteine through the conserved F or W. Each record gives: J gene, V gene, clone size, CDR3 protein. Expanded clones are given a class, and other clones once, few, many or no size at all.

TRBJ1-1,TRBV11-3,-,CASSLTGLTEAFF
TRBJ1-3,TRBV6-1,-,CASSEGGSTSGNTIYF
TRBJ1-4,TRBV12-3/TRBV12-4,-,CASLLLREKLFF
TRBJ1-1,TRBV7-9,-,CASSLPGGQTTEAFF
TRBJ2-7,TRBV18,-,CASSPSMSSYEQYF
TRBJ1-1,TRBV20-1,-,CSALPGTEAFF
TRBJ1-4,TRBV5-1,-,CASSFAGDNEKLFF
TRBJ2-1,TRBV7-2,-,CASSTQRGGYNEQFF
TRBJ2-7,TRBV6-5,-,CASSYEGNHEQYF
TRBJ2-1,TRBV24-1,-,CATSDVGQGLYNEQFF
TRBJ2-3,TRBV29-1,-,CSAEDQTDTQYF
TRBJ2-5,TRBV7-9,once,CASSFTSGFETQYF
TRBJ2-2,TRBV7-9,-,CASSHYGTPNTGELFF
TRBJ2-1,TRBV28,-,CASSSLAGGWYNEQFF
TRBJ1-2,TRBV9,-,CASSVEGGAVTMVGYTF